This T cell receptor (beta chain) was sequenced during a study of blood T cell repertoires in COVID-19. Study-wide background: Researchers got acute and convalescent COVID-19 samples from the United States, Italy and Spain. The analysed material was cDNA or gDNA that came from T cells, B-cell-depleted T cells, or PBMCs.

As processed by the authors: Scientists estimated how many nucleated cells there were by amplifying reference gene primers. The assay was immunoSEQ multiplex PCR, and TCRdb's table has in-frame clones only and misses some. Clonal size and the V and J genes are those of that table, whereas D and trimming came from the DNA. The sample includes some 130,000 clones, around 82% seen only once; the top ten take around 13%. The sequence derives from a woman in her 30s who had recovered from COVID-19. Sequenced: peripheral blood.

CDR3 coding DNA: TGTGCCAGCAGTTCAAACAGGGTTAGTATGATGGCTTTCTTT. It encodes CASSSNRVSMMAFF. The rearrangement uses TRBV27 and TRBJ1-1, with D tentatively TRBD1 (6 bases). Germline V gene sequence: CDR1 MNHEY, CDR2 SMNVEV (reference sequence). This CDR3 spans 14 amino acids. Trimming took 4 bases from V and 11 from J, leaving 20 bases between them.